This is a list of T cell receptor beta chains from one sample in a study of blood T cell repertoires in COVID-19. TCRdb keeps only in-frame clones here, not all; method: immunoSEQ multiplex PCR. The sample shows fewer than 300,000 clones, about nine tenths of them seen only once. Sequenced material: PBMCs or T cells enriched from blood (not recorded which). Receptors originate from a man aged 18 to 35 who had recovered from COVID-19. Both conserved end residues are part of each CDR3. The order of the fields is V gene, J gene, CDR3 protein.

TRBV9	TRBJ1-1	CASSGDGGRSGGTEAFF
TRBV5-1	TRBJ2-7	CASSLDRVGNEQYF
TRBV7-6	TRBJ2-7	CASSPPGLAAYEQYF
TRBV30	TRBJ2-2	CASRPLGQGEGGELFF
TRBV9	TRBJ2-7	CASSAGQGLSYEQYF
TRBV20-1	TRBJ1-2	CSAGGASGYTF
TRBV19	TRBJ2-7	CASSRERLGEQYF
TRBV19	TRBJ1-3	CASSPQGPGNTIYF
TRBV7-9	TRBJ2-5	CASSWVGQGAGETQYF
TRBV5-1	TRBJ2-6	CASSLEGANVGANVLTF
TRBV11-1	TRBJ1-1	CASSQGLGFTEAFF